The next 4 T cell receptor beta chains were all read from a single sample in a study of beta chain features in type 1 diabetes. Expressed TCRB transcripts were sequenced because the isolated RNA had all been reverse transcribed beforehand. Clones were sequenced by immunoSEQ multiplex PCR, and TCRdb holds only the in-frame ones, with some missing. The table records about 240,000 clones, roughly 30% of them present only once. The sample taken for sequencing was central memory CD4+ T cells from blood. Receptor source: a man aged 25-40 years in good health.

The CDR3 DNA reads as TGCAGCGTTGAACAAGTGTCGGAGACCCAGTACTTC. Residues: CSVEQVSETQYF. The rearrangement joins TRBV29-1 to TRBJ2-5; D ambiguous. Deletions cut 2 bases from V and 5 bases from J, with 9 bases between. There are 12 residues in the CDR3. From germline, CDR1 is SQVTM and CDR2 ANQGSEA.

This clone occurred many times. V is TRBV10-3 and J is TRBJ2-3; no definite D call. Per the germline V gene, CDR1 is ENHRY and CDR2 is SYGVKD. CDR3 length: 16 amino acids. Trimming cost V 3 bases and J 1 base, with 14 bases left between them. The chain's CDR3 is CAISDPGRAGTDTQYF. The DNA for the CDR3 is TGTGCCATCAGTGACCCCGGAAGGGCGGGCACAGATACGCAGTATTTT.

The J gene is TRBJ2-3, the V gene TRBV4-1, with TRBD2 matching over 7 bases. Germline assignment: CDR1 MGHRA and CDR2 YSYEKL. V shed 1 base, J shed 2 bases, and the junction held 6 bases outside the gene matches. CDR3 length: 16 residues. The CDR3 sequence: CASSQGRERITDTQYF. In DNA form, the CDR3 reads TGCGCCAGCAGCCAAGGGCGGGAGAGGATCACAGATACGCAGTATTTT.

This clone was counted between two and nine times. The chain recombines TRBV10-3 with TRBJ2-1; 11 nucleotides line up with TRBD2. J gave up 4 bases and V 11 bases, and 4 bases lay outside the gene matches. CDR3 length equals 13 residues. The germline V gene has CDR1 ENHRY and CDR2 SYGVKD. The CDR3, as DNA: TGTGCCGTATCTAGCGGGGGGTACAATGAGCAGTTCTTC. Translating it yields CAVSSGGYNEQFF.